Listed below are T cell receptor beta chains from one sample, sequenced in a study of CD8 T cells in Susac syndrome. MiXCR, run by TCRdb on the immunoSEQ multiplex PCR reads, gives a single entry per CDR3 protein. The table has some 150,000 distinct CDR3 sequences, roughly 95% seen once; the top ten hold over 0.12%. Sequencing was performed on CD8+ T cells from PBMCs. These receptors were obtained from a human donor with multiple sclerosis. Both conserved end residues are part of each CDR3. Each record gives: J gene, D gene, V gene, clone size, CDR3 protein, CDR3 DNA. D genes are given only for firm matches. Some rows mark clone size as missing; the rest say once, few, many or name a class of expanded clone.

TRBJ2-4 | TRBD1 | TRBV30 | - | CAGRDRENIQYF | TGTGCCGGCCGGGACAGGGAAAACATTCAGTACTTC
TRBJ2-2 | TRBD1 | TRBV2 | once | CARTGTGVGTGELFF | TGTGCCAGAACCGGGACAGGTGTGGGGACCGGGGAGCTGTTTTTT
TRBJ2-1 | - | TRBV13 | - | CASSLGWGEQFF | TGTGCCAGCAGCTTAGGCTGGGGAGAGCAGTTCTTC
TRBJ2-3 | TRBD2 | TRBV27 | once | CASSTFGGAADTQYF | TGTGCCAGCAGTACTTTCGGGGGGGCCGCAGATACGCAGTATTTT
TRBJ2-5 | - | TRBV2 | - | CAGDGAQETQYF | TGTGCCGGCGACGGGGCCCAAGAGACCCAGTACTTC
TRBJ2-7 | - | TRBV20-1 | once | CSAPLGETYEQYF | TGCAGTGCTCCCCTAGGAGAAACCTACGAGCAGTACTTC
TRBJ2-7 | - | TRBV4-1 | - | CASSQEWGQGLYEQYF | TGCGCCAGCAGCCAAGAATGGGGGCAGGGGCTATACGAGCAGTACTTC
TRBJ2-1 | - | TRBV27 | once | CASSLTRSSYNEQFF | TGTGCCAGCAGTTTAACTAGAAGTTCCTACAATGAGCAGTTCTTC
TRBJ2-1 | - | TRBV5-6 | - | CASSKRRDEQFF | TGTGCCAGCAGTAAAAGGAGGGATGAGCAGTTCTTC
TRBJ1-5 | - | TRBV27 | - | CASSLSANQPQHF | TGTGCCAGCAGTTTATCGGCTAATCAGCCCCAGCATTTT
TRBJ2-2 | - | TRBV6-5 | - | CASSYSTNTGELFF | TGTGCCAGCAGTTACTCGACCAACACCGGGGAGCTGTTTTTT
TRBJ2-1 | - | TRBV7-9 | - | CASSLTPGQNEQFF | TGTGCCAGCAGCTTAACCCCGGGGCAGAATGAGCAGTTCTTC
TRBJ1-2 | TRBD1 | TRBV6-5 | - | CASRFGQGGYGYTF | TGTGCCAGCAGATTTGGACAGGGAGGCTATGGCTACACCTTC
TRBJ2-1 | TRBD1 | TRBV30 | - | CAWDRENEQFF | TGTGCCTGGGACAGGGAGAATGAGCAGTTCTTC
TRBJ2-1 | TRBD2 | TRBV27 | - | CASSLSMGLPYEQFF | TGTGCCAGCAGTTTAAGCATGGGACTACCTTATGAGCAGTTCTTC
TRBJ2-1 | TRBD1 | TRBV20-1 | - | CSAEDRNEQFF | TGCAGTGCTGAGGACAGGAATGAGCAGTTCTTC
TRBJ1-1 | - | TRBV6-2/TRBV6-3 | - | CASSYVNSNTEAFF | TGTGCCAGCAGTTACGTGAATTCGAACACTGAAGCTTTCTTT
TRBJ2-1 | TRBD1 | TRBV7-6 | - | CASSPFVRQGSEQFF | TGTGCCAGCAGCCCATTCGTGCGACAGGGGAGTGAGCAGTTCTTC
TRBJ2-1 | - | TRBV5-8 | - | CASSLSRFPDNEQFF | TGTGCCAGCAGCCTCTCTAGGTTTCCAGACAATGAGCAGTTCTTC
TRBJ2-3 | TRBD1 | TRBV4-2 | - | CASSRDRGADTQYF | TGTGCCAGCAGCCGGGACAGGGGGGCAGATACGCAGTATTTT
TRBJ2-7 | TRBD1 | TRBV29-1 | - | CSVGTVYEQYF | TGCAGCGTCGGGACAGTTTACGAGCAGTACTTC
TRBJ2-5 | - | TRBV30 | - | CAWSQPDRVQETQYF | TGTGCCTGGAGCCAACCCGACAGAGTCCAAGAGACCCAGTACTTC
TRBJ1-5 | - | TRBV27 | - | CASSSIGGQNQPQHF | TGTGCCAGCAGTTCTATCGGGGGGCAGAATCAGCCCCAGCATTTT
TRBJ1-2 | TRBD1 | TRBV30 | - | CAWSGTGLSYGYTF | TGTGCCTGGAGTGGGACAGGCCTTTCCTATGGCTACACCTTC
TRBJ2-1 | TRBD1 | TRBV9 | - | CASSDRGSSYNEQFF | TGTGCCAGCAGTGACAGGGGGAGCTCCTACAATGAGCAGTTCTTC
TRBJ1-1 | - | TRBV7-9 | - | CASSSSGLLNTEAFF | TGTGCCAGCAGCTCAAGTGGGTTACTGAACACTGAAGCTTTCTTT
TRBJ1-1 | TRBD1 | TRBV7-9 | - | CASSWDRGIREAFF | TGTGCCAGCAGCTGGGACAGGGGGATCAGAGAAGCTTTCTTT
TRBJ2-4 | TRBD1 | TRBV7-9 | - | CASSLAGRGQAKNIQYF | TGTGCCAGCAGCTTAGCCGGCAGGGGGCAGGCCAAAAACATTCAGTACTTC
TRBJ2-3 | - | TRBV3-1 | - | CASSPRPGHLTDTQYF | TGTGCCAGCAGCCCTCGGCCGGGACATCTCACAGATACGCAGTATTTT
TRBJ2-7 | - | TRBV15 | - | CATSTREISYEQYF | TGTGCCACCAGCACCAGGGAGATCTCCTACGAGCAGTACTTC
TRBJ2-1 | - | TRBV29-1 | - | CSVEDPERGWSYNEQFF | TGCAGCGTTGAAGATCCGGAAAGGGGATGGTCCTACAATGAGCAGTTCTTC
TRBJ2-1 | - | TRBV29-1 | - | CSVAPGPGVPNEQFF | TGCAGCGTCGCCCCCGGGCCAGGTGTCCCCAATGAGCAGTTCTTC
TRBJ1-2 | - | TRBV27 | - | CASSLVGLPNYGYTF | TGTGCCAGCAGTTTAGTAGGACTACCTAACTATGGCTACACCTTC
TRBJ2-3 | TRBD1 | TRBV29-1 | - | CSVSGQELDTQYF | TGCAGCGTTTCGGGACAGGAGTTAGATACGCAGTATTTT
TRBJ1-5 | - | TRBV7-9 | - | CASSLGFDQPQHF | TGTGCCAGCAGCTTAGGGTTTGATCAGCCCCAGCATTTT